A selection of T cell receptor beta chains follows, all from one sample in a study of cytomegalovirus exposure and HLA in healthy donors. Some clones are missing from TCRdb's copy, which holds only in-frame ones; the method was immunoSEQ multiplex PCR. Of fewer than 200,000 clones in the sample, about four fifths are singletons; the top ten hold roughly an eighth. Material for sequencing was PBMCs. The receptors originated from a woman aged 45-65 years in good health and CMV-seronegative. Both conserved end residues are part of each CDR3. The D gene is left open where the match is weak. Only part of the rows carry a size: once, few, many, or a class if the clone is expanded.

D,V,size,J,CDR3,DNA
NA,TRBV28,NA,TRBJ2-5,CASSEGAGPTQYF,TGTGCCAGCAGTGAAGGGGCGGGGCCTACCCAGTACTTC
NA,TRBV6-1,NA,TRBJ1-2,CASSVGAVQGGSRGYTF,TGTGCCAGCAGTGTAGGCGCGGTACAGGGTGGCTCTCGAGGCTACACCTTC
TRBD2,TRBV5-1,NA,TRBJ2-3,CASSFTSGGAHSTDTQYF,TGCGCCAGCAGCTTCACTAGCGGGGGGGCTCATTCCACAGATACGCAGTATTTT
NA,TRBV15,NA,TRBJ2-7,CATSRGLTEEQYF,TGTGCCACCAGCAGAGGGCTAACGGAGGAGCAGTACTTC
NA,TRBV4-1,NA,TRBJ2-3,CASSRELAWDTQYF,TGCGCCAGCAGCCGAGAACTAGCTTGGGATACGCAGTATTTT
NA,TRBV5-6,few,TRBJ2-6,CASLPGGANVLTF,TGTGCCAGCCTCCCCGGTGGGGCCAACGTCCTGACTTTC
TRBD1,TRBV13,NA,TRBJ1-6,CASRQTGGSSPLHF,TGTGCCAGCAGGCAAACAGGGGGCTCTTCACCCCTCCACTTT
NA,TRBV29-1,once,TRBJ2-5,CSVEEGGQETQYF,TGCAGCGTTGAAGAGGGAGGACAAGAGACCCAGTACTTC
TRBD2,TRBV5-4,NA,TRBJ2-5,CASRLGSGGLQETQYF,TGTGCCAGCAGGTTGGGTAGCGGGGGCCTACAAGAGACCCAGTACTTC
TRBD1,TRBV6-1,NA,TRBJ2-7,CASSGDSHYEQYF,TGTGCCAGCAGTGGGGACAGTCACTACGAGCAGTACTTC
TRBD2,TRBV4-3,NA,TRBJ2-4,CASSQDLGLAGGAAKNIQYF,TGCGCCAGCAGCCAAGATCTCGGACTAGCGGGAGGGGCAGCCAAAAACATTCAGTACTTC
TRBD1,TRBV2,NA,TRBJ1-2,CASTRMDRAYGYTF,TGTGCCAGCACGAGGATGGACAGGGCCTATGGCTACACCTTC
NA,TRBV18,once,TRBJ2-5,CASSPTSQGPETQYF,TGTGCCAGCTCACCAACTAGCCAGGGACCAGAGACCCAGTACTTC
NA,TRBV5-1,NA,TRBJ2-3,CASSRSNLVDTQYF,TGCGCCAGCAGCCGTTCGAACTTGGTGGATACGCAGTATTTT
NA,TRBV5-1,NA,TRBJ1-2,CASRKTGTNYGYTF,TGCGCCAGCAGGAAAACAGGGACTAACTATGGCTACACCTTC
TRBD2,TRBV27,NA,TRBJ2-1,CASRAGSSYNEQFF,TGTGCCAGCCGAGCGGGGAGCTCCTACAATGAGCAGTTCTTC
TRBD2,TRBV6-1,NA,TRBJ2-7,CASTEGGSYEQYF,TGTGCCAGCACGGAGGGAGGGTCCTACGAGCAGTACTTC
NA,TRBV4-3,few,TRBJ1-1,CASSPSEDSYTEAFF,TGCGCCAGCAGCCCCTCAGAGGACAGCTACACTGAAGCTTTCTTT
TRBD1,TRBV18,NA,TRBJ1-1,CASSPQEAGGAGTEAFF,TGTGCCAGCTCACCACAGGAGGCAGGGGGCGCGGGAACTGAAGCTTTCTTT
TRBD1,TRBV7-9,NA,TRBJ1-4,CASSPGQGSNEKLFF,TGTGCCAGCAGCCCAGGACAGGGTTCTAATGAAAAACTGTTTTTT